The present TCR beta chain was sequenced within a study of glioma-infiltrating T cells (dated by TCRdb to 2016 to 2018). About the study as a whole: Sequencing of TCR alpha- and beta-chain repertoires was performed on glioma tissue, on non-neoplastic brain tissue, and on matched peripheral blood mononuclear cells. To measure how far tissue and blood T-cell populations diverged, each tissue-infiltrating repertoire was compared against the peripheral blood repertoire of the same patient. Three low-grade glioma patients, seven to nine primary glioblastoma patients, and three non-glioma patients who contributed non-neoplastic brain tissue made up the paired cohort.

On the study overall, not on this receptor specifically: Group comparisons rested on small numbers: three non-neoplastic, three low-grade glioma and under ten glioblastoma patients. Tissue and blood shared very few CDR3 sequences, a result attributed to high CDR3 diversity and limited sampling. VJ-independent divergence between tissue and blood was below expectation in non-neoplastic patients but above expectation in all gliomas, especially low-grade gliomas.

Based on the germline V gene, the CDR1 and CDR2 sequences are MDHEN and SYDVKM. Trimming removed 5 bases from V and 4 bases from J; the gene matches leave 1 base unexplained. There are 12 amino acids in the CDR3, from cysteine to phenylalanine inclusive. Here the CDR3 DNA is all that survives: 36 bases in frame from base 1. This clonotype showed up many times. Its cognate antigen has yet to be identified. Qualities for individual bases were not recorded, and no much larger clone is one base off. The iRepertoire nested amplicon-rescue multiplex PCR (arm-PCR) platform was used to amplify TCR alpha and beta CDR3 regions from RNA. The input for one-step reverse transcription and amplification was about 95-450 ng of tissue mRNA or PBMC total RNA. After bead purification, a secondary multiplex PCR added Illumina adapters, and libraries were gel-purified between 200 and 400 bp. The libraries contained internal 6-nucleotide barcodes that were used for demultiplexing. Sequencing of libraries was performed on an Illumina MiSeq with 2x220 or 2x250 nucleotide paired-end reads. Per the original workflow: Paired reads were merged using FLASH 1.2.11 and were aligned to the GRCh37 human genome using BWA-MEM, after which TRA and TRB reads were extracted. For V and J assignment, an IMGT-derived reference of cassette sequences and CDR3 motifs that included pseudogenes was used. Reads were translated in three frames, and productive CDR3s were defined by a C…FGXG motif without stop codons. A clonotype was defined as a unique combination of a V-J cassette pair and a CDR3 amino acid sequence. Hamming distance filtering was applied to reads, with thresholds set by the sequence error rate of each sample in mapped regions. TCRdb reprocessing: public reads trimmed at Q25 with fastp, clones called with MiXCR, in-frame beta chains kept. One record per CDR3 amino acid sequence lists the most common genes and DNA. The V and J calls and clone size are TCRdb's, not the authors'. The sample table records roughly 20,000 distinct CDR3 sequences; 20% to 25% of these occur just once. The top ten clones comprise around 13% of the sample.

This TCR came from a human donor with low-grade glioma or glioblastoma, undergoing nonglioma brain surgery, or in good health (not recorded which). The material sequenced was glioma tissue, nonneoplastic brain tissue, or PBMCs (not recorded which). The sequence links TRBV28 to TRBJ1-2; the junction holds 7 bases that match TRBD1. The encoded CDR3 is CASSAGGYGYTF. DNA sequence: TGTGCCAGCAGTGCAGGGGGCTATGGCTACACCTTC.